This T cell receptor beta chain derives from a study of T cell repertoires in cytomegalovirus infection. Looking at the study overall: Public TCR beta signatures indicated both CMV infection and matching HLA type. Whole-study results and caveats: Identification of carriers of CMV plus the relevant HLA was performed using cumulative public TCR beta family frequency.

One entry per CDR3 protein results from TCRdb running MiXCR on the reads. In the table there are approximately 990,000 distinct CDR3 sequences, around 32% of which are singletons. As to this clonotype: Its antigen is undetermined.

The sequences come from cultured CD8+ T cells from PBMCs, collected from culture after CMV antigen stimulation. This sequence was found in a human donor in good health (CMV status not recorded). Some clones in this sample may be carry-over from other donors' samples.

The CDR3: CASQRTGGTEAFF. In DNA, the CDR3 is TGCGCCAGCCAACGAACAGGGGGGACTGAAGCTTTCTTT. This chain uses TRBV5-1 with TRBJ1-1, with 8 bases matching TRBD1. The trim removed 7 bases at V and 5 bases at J, leaving 7 bases unmatched. The CDR3 has 13 amino acids. Germline CDR1 and CDR2: SGHRS and YFSETQ.